These T cell receptor beta chains were read from a single sample in a study of blood T cell repertoires in COVID-19. The table came from immunoSEQ multiplex PCR; TCRdb's copy has only in-frame clones and leaves some out. The profile shows under 130,000 clones, almost 90% of them singletons. Sequenced input: peripheral blood. The receptors stem from a human donor in a cohort sampled during active COVID-19. Both conserved end residues are part of each CDR3. A D gene is named only where the DNA matches it firmly. Size values are once, few and many counts, or a class for expanded clones, and some rows have none.

cdr3_aa cdr3_nt v_call clone_size j_call d_call
CASSLGEGGNQPQHF TGCGCCAGCAGCTTGGGAGAGGGAGGCAATCAGCCCCAGCATTTT TRBV5-1 once TRBJ1-5 -
CASSQDLAGVTDTQYF TGTGCCAGCAGCCAAGATCTGGCGGGGGTCACAGATACGCAGTATTTT TRBV4-2 once TRBJ2-3 TRBD2
CASRVAGSYEQYF TGCGCCTCCCGGGTCGCGGGATCCTACGAGCAGTACTTC TRBV5-1 - TRBJ2-7 -
CASGQGLTEQFF TGTGCCAGCGGTCAGGGATTAACGGAGCAGTTCTTC TRBV6-5 - TRBJ2-1 -
CASSVVAGKDTQYF TGTGCCAGCAGCGTAGTGGCGGGGAAAGATACGCAGTATTTT TRBV9 - TRBJ2-3 -
CASSYSRVGSTQYF TGTGCCAGCAGTTACTCGAGGGTCGGCAGTACGCAGTACTTC TRBV6-5 - TRBJ2-7 -
CASSVAGVNSPLHF TGTGCCAGCAGCGTAGCAGGGGTCAATTCACCCCTCCACTTT TRBV9 - TRBJ1-6 -
CASSWTSGGEQFF TGTGCCAGCAGCTGGACTAGCGGGGGGGAGCAGTTCTTC TRBV3-1/TRBV3-2 - TRBJ2-1 TRBD2
CASSIGGAYNEQFF TGTGCCAGCAGTATCGGGGGGGCCTACAATGAGCAGTTCTTC TRBV2 - TRBJ2-1 TRBD2
CASSLDLSSYEQYF TGTGCCAGCAGCCTGGACTTGAGCTCCTACGAGCAGTACTTC TRBV6-5 - TRBJ2-7 -
CASSRIAVQETQYF TGTGCCAGCAGCCGTATAGCGGTACAAGAGACCCAGTACTTC TRBV7-9 - TRBJ2-5 -
CASSSGQVNYGYTF TGCGCCAGCAGCTCCGGACAGGTCAACTATGGCTACACCTTC TRBV5-1 - TRBJ1-2 TRBD1
CASSDAAGARYGYTF TGTGCCAGCAGTGACGCCGCGGGCGCGAGGTATGGCTACACCTTC TRBV2 - TRBJ1-2 -
CASSLGGDQPQHF TGTGCCAGCAGCTTGGGGGGAGATCAGCCCCAGCATTTT TRBV5-6 - TRBJ1-5 -
CASSPQGPAGDTQYF TGTGCCAGCAGCCCACAGGGGCCGGCCGGAGATACGCAGTATTTT TRBV7-2 - TRBJ2-3 TRBD1
CASSARRDSGLETQYF TGTGCCAGCAGCGCTAGGCGGGACAGCGGCCTGGAGACCCAGTACTTC TRBV9 - TRBJ2-5 -
CASSSDPSGRNTGELFF TGTGCCAGCAGCTCCGACCCTAGCGGGAGGAACACCGGGGAGCTGTTTTTT TRBV7-2 - TRBJ2-2 TRBD2
CASSAYRDTTNQPQHF TGTGCCAGCAGTGCTTACAGGGACACTACCAATCAGCCCCAGCATTTT TRBV6-1 - TRBJ1-5 -
CASRAGGGDPKIQYF TGTGCCAGCCGCGCGGGAGGGGGAGACCCAAAAATTCAGTACTTC TRBV28 - TRBJ2-4 TRBD2
CASSLTPQGYGYTF TGTGCCAGCAGTCTAACCCCACAGGGCTATGGCTACACCTTC TRBV25-1 - TRBJ1-2 -
CASSQDRGTDTQYF TGTGCCAGTAGTCAGGACAGGGGGACGGATACGCAGTATTTT TRBV19 - TRBJ2-3 TRBD1
CAWSGREAPQFF TGTGCCTGGAGTGGAAGGGAGGCTCCGCAGTTCTTC TRBV30 - TRBJ2-1 -
CASSPSQRRRTDTQYF TGTGCCAGCAGCCCCTCCCAGCGTCGGAGGACAGATACGCAGTATTTT TRBV6-6 - TRBJ2-3 -
CASSRGLNDLNEQFF TGCGCCAGCAGCCGGGGACTAAACGACCTCAATGAGCAGTTCTTC TRBV5-1 - TRBJ2-1 TRBD2
CASPNPRGAHYGYTF TGTGCCAGCCCCAACCCGCGGGGGGCGCACTATGGCTACACCTTC TRBV21-1 - TRBJ1-2 -
CASSLQGPSAYGYTF TGTGCCAGCAGCCTACAGGGGCCTTCAGCTTATGGCTACACCTTC TRBV5-6 - TRBJ1-2 TRBD1
CASSRKTVMNTEAFF TGTGCCAGCAGCAGAAAGACAGTCATGAACACTGAAGCTTTCTTT TRBV6-5 few TRBJ1-1 -
CASFGGTDYNEQFF TGTGCCAGCTTCGGAGGGACGGACTACAATGAGCAGTTCTTC TRBV13 - TRBJ2-1 -
CASTLTGGRTEAFF TGTGCCAGCACCCTAACAGGGGGAAGGACTGAAGCTTTCTTT TRBV25-1 - TRBJ1-1 TRBD1
CASSLWEGGELFF TGTGCCAGCAGTTTATGGGAGGGCGGGGAGCTGTTTTTT TRBV12-3/TRBV12-4 - TRBJ2-2 TRBD2
CASSVTGLGNSPLHF TGTGCCAGCAGCGTCACAGGGCTCGGGAATTCACCCCTCCACTTT TRBV9 - TRBJ1-6 -
CASSLAGVNEQFF TGTGCCAGCAGTTTAGCGGGAGTCAATGAGCAGTTCTTC TRBV6-2/TRBV6-3 - TRBJ2-1 TRBD2
CASSPYSAEVYNEQFF TGTGCCAGCTCACCCTATTCGGCGGAGGTCTACAATGAGCAGTTCTTC TRBV18 - TRBJ2-1 -
CASCQGASSGNTIYF TGTGCCAGCTGTCAGGGGGCCTCCTCTGGAAACACCATATATTTT TRBV28 once TRBJ1-3 TRBD1
CASSLAGGASNQPQHF TGTGCCAGCAGCTTAGCCGGGGGGGCGAGCAATCAGCCCCAGCATTTT TRBV7-2 - TRBJ1-5 -
CASSPWGGHQPNSPLHF TGTGCCAGCAGCCCCTGGGGGGGACACCAGCCAAATTCACCCCTCCACTTT TRBV7-6 - TRBJ1-6 -
CASSLEPTLSYSYEQYF TGTGCCAGCAGCTTGGAGCCGACTCTGAGTTATTCCTACGAGCAGTACTTC TRBV5-6 - TRBJ2-7 -
CASSPRGQGRNSPLHF TGTGCCAGCAGCCCTCGGGGACAGGGAAGAAATTCACCCCTCCACTTT TRBV3-1/TRBV3-2 - TRBJ1-6 TRBD1
CASSSNGGSGNTIYF TGCGCCAGCAGTTCGAACGGGGGCTCTGGAAACACCATATATTTT TRBV5-1 - TRBJ1-3 -